The rows below give T cell receptor beta chains drawn from one sample of a study of blood T cell repertoires in COVID-19. The data were produced by immunoSEQ multiplex PCR, yet TCRdb's version contains in-frame clones alone and is incomplete. The sample has some 320,000 clones; roughly 90% are singletons. The sequencing sample was made of PBMCs or T cells enriched from blood (not recorded which). These receptors were obtained from a woman between 45 and 65 years old who had been exposed to COVID-19. Both conserved end residues are part of each CDR3. D genes are given only for firm matches. Clone size is given for some rows only: seen once, a few or many times, or a class if the clone is expanded.

clone_size j_call v_call d_call cdr3_nt cdr3_aa
NA TRBJ1-6 TRBV30 TRBD1 TGTGCCTGGAGTCAAGGGACAGGGGGCCTCTCCTATAATTCACCCCTCCACTTT CAWSQGTGGLSYNSPLHF
NA TRBJ1-2 TRBV3-1/TRBV3-2 NA TGTGCCAGCAGTCCGGGTAGGGGTGGGGTAAGCTATGGCTACACCTTC CASSPGRGGVSYGYTF
NA TRBJ1-1 TRBV19 TRBD1 TGTGCCAGTAGTTCTCTATACGTGGCAGGGGGCACTGAAGCTTTCTTT CASSSLYVAGGTEAFF
NA TRBJ1-4 TRBV5-8 NA TGTGCCAGCACCAGGGGCTTTAATGAAAAACTGTTTTTT CASTRGFNEKLFF
NA TRBJ2-5 TRBV19 TRBD2 TGTGCCTCGACGGGGGGACGGTACCAAGAGACCCAGTACTTC CASTGGRYQETQYF
NA TRBJ2-3 TRBV5-1 NA TGCGCCAGCAGCTTGAAATTGGACAACACAGATACGCAGTATTTT CASSLKLDNTDTQYF
NA TRBJ2-1 TRBV19 TRBD2 TGTGCCAGTAGTACAACGACTAGCGGCTACAATGAGCAGTTCTTC CASSTTTSGYNEQFF
once TRBJ1-1 TRBV6-1 NA TGTGCCAGCAGTGAACGGGGGGGTGGCACTGAAGCTTTCTTT CASSERGGGTEAFF
few TRBJ1-2 TRBV7-6 TRBD1 TGTGCCAGCAGCTTAGAGGACAGGGGGTATGGCTACACCTTC CASSLEDRGYGYTF
NA TRBJ1-2 TRBV28 NA TGTGCCAGCAGTTTAACCCTTAGTATTGGGGGGGCCAGCTATGGCTACACCTTC CASSLTLSIGGASYGYTF
NA TRBJ2-7 TRBV4-1 TRBD2 TGCGCCAGCAGCCAGGCCCCCGGGACTAGAGGCGAGCAGTACTTC CASSQAPGTRGEQYF
NA TRBJ2-3 TRBV28 NA TGTGCCAGCACAGGGCGACCAGATACGCAGTATTTT CASTGRPDTQYF
NA TRBJ2-7 TRBV7-8 NA TGTGCCAGCAGCCCAGGCCCCCACGAGCAGTACTTC CASSPGPHEQYF
NA TRBJ2-3 TRBV7-9 NA TGTGCCAGCAGCTCCAGGAACACAGATACGCAGTATTTT CASSSRNTDTQYF
NA TRBJ2-5 TRBV2 TRBD2 TGTGCCAGCAGTGACCTACCGCTAGCGGGGAAAGAGACCCAGTACTTC CASSDLPLAGKETQYF
NA TRBJ1-4 TRBV2 NA TGTGCCAGCAGTGAACTACTCCCCGGTGAAAAACTGTTTTTT CASSELLPGEKLFF
NA TRBJ1-2 TRBV6-5 TRBD1 TGTGCCAGCAAACGCGAAGGGACAGGGGGTTATGGCTACACCTTC CASKREGTGGYGYTF
few TRBJ1-5 TRBV15 TRBD1 TGTGCCACCAGCAGAGGGGACAGTAGCCAACAGCCCCAGCATTTT CATSRGDSSQQPQHF
NA TRBJ1-2 TRBV28 NA TGTGCCAGCAGTTTGGCAGGGAAGTTCGCTAACTATGGCTACACCTTC CASSLAGKFANYGYTF
NA TRBJ1-5 TRBV5-1 TRBD1 TGCGCCAGCAGCCGGGCACCAGGGGGAAGCAATCAGCCCCAGCATTTT CASSRAPGGSNQPQHF
few TRBJ1-2 TRBV4-1 NA TGCGCCAGCAGCCAAGCCGTCGCACTCAGGGTCGGTGGCTACACCTTC CASSQAVALRVGGYTF
few TRBJ2-7 TRBV11-2 NA TGTGCCAGCAGCCGATGGGCCCAGGAGCAGTACTTC CASSRWAQEQYF
NA TRBJ1-1 TRBV29-1 NA TGCAGCGTCCCGGGGGTAGCCGAAGCTTTCTTT CSVPGVAEAFF
NA TRBJ2-3 TRBV15 TRBD2 TGTGCCACCAGCACAATGGGGACTACCGTGGCAGATACGCAGTATTTT CATSTMGTTVADTQYF
once TRBJ1-2 TRBV3-1/TRBV3-2 NA TGTGCCAGCAGCCAGAGTGCGGCGGTCGGGGGCTACACCTTC CASSQSAAVGGYTF
NA TRBJ2-7 TRBV28 NA TGTGCCAGCAGGCCCACGGGGGGCGGGACCTACGAGCAGTACTTC CASRPTGGGTYEQYF
few TRBJ1-4 TRBV3-1/TRBV3-2 NA TGTGCCAGCAGCCAAAGGGGAAATGATGAAAAACTGTTTTTT CASSQRGNDEKLFF
NA TRBJ2-7 TRBV12-2 NA TGTGCAAGTCGCTTAGGAACCAAACGTCGGGACAGGGGCAACGAGCAGTACTTC CASRLGTKRRDRGNEQYF
NA TRBJ2-5 TRBV28 NA TGTGCCAGCACCCTAGACAGACGCGAGACCCAGTACTTC CASTLDRRETQYF
NA TRBJ1-2 TRBV7-9 NA TGTGCCAGCAGCTCACGGACAGATTCAAAGGGTGGCTACACCTTC CASSSRTDSKGGYTF
once TRBJ2-1 TRBV19 NA TGTGCCAGTAGTATCCCTGGGGGGACCCCTGGGTCCTACAATGAGCAGTTCTTC CASSIPGGTPGSYNEQFF
NA TRBJ1-2 TRBV19 TRBD1 TGTGCCAGTAAGCCGGGACAGGCTAACTATGGCTACACCTTC CASKPGQANYGYTF
NA TRBJ2-5 TRBV18 NA TGTGCCAGCTCACTTCCTCAAGGGAGGGAGACCCAGTACTTC CASSLPQGRETQYF
NA TRBJ1-4 TRBV28 TRBD1 TGTGCCAGCAGTAGCCGGGACAGGCTTAATGAAAAACTGTTTTTT CASSSRDRLNEKLFF
NA TRBJ2-2 TRBV4-1 TRBD1 TGCGCCAGCAGCCAAGTGCTGGACCACAGGGGGCGGCGTTCCGGGGAGCTGTTTTTT CASSQVLDHRGRRSGELFF
NA TRBJ1-6 TRBV3-1/TRBV3-2 NA TGTGCCAGCAGCCCTGCGAGCTCCTATAATTCACCCCTCCACTTT CASSPASSYNSPLHF
NA TRBJ1-2 TRBV28 TRBD1 TGTGCCAGCAGTTTAACAGGGGGGAACTATGGCTACACCTTC CASSLTGGNYGYTF
once TRBJ2-1 TRBV7-8 NA TGTGCCAGCAGCCCCAGGGTATTCAATGAGCAGTTCTTC CASSPRVFNEQFF
NA TRBJ1-2 TRBV2 NA TGTGCCAGCAAATCTACGGAGTATGGCTACACCTTC CASKSTEYGYTF
NA TRBJ2-3 TRBV5-1 TRBD2 TGCGCCAGCAGCTTTTCTACTAGCGGTCTAACAGATACGCAGTATTTT CASSFSTSGLTDTQYF
once TRBJ2-5 TRBV7-6 TRBD2 TGTGCCAGCAGCTCCGCGGGAGGCGGAGAGACCCAGTACTTC CASSSAGGGETQYF
NA TRBJ1-6 TRBV19 NA TGTGCCAGTAGTATAGGCAGGGTAGGATCACCCCTCCACTTT CASSIGRVGSPLHF
NA TRBJ1-4 TRBV5-4 NA TGTGCCAGCAGCCCGGGAGGGGAGAGTGAAAAACTGTTTTTT CASSPGGESEKLFF
NA TRBJ1-2 TRBV11-2 TRBD1 TGTGCCAGCAGCTCAGGACAGGGGGCAGACTATGGCTACACCTTC CASSSGQGADYGYTF
NA TRBJ1-2 TRBV5-1 TRBD1 TGCGCCAGCAGCTACGACAGGGGAAATGGCTACACCTTC CASSYDRGNGYTF
NA TRBJ2-1 TRBV4-1 NA TGCGCCAGCAGCCAAGTTGGTTTAAATAGCGTTTACAATGAGCAGTTCTTC CASSQVGLNSVYNEQFF
NA TRBJ1-2 TRBV30 NA TGTGCCTGGAGTGTGAAAGGAGGGACTAGACGGGGCTACACCTTC CAWSVKGGTRRGYTF
NA TRBJ2-7 TRBV28 NA TGTGCCAGCAGTTTATCAGGACAGGGAGGGGTCGAGCAGTACTTC CASSLSGQGGVEQYF
few TRBJ2-7 TRBV7-9 NA TGTGCCAGCAGCGAACGGACACCCTACGAGCAGTACTTC CASSERTPYEQYF
NA TRBJ2-7 TRBV6-5 TRBD1 TGTGCCAGCGGCCCCGGGACAGGGAAATACGAGCAGTACTTC CASGPGTGKYEQYF
NA TRBJ2-5 TRBV28 NA TGTGCCAGCAGCCCTCCAGGGTTGGGAGAGACCCAGTACTTC CASSPPGLGETQYF
NA TRBJ1-1 TRBV28 NA TGTGCCAGCAGTCCCCAGAGAGGGCGGGCCGTAGCTTTCTTT CASSPQRGRAVAFF
NA TRBJ2-7 TRBV27 NA TGTGCCAGCGGTTTGGGACGGGGGAGGTCCTACGAGCAGTACTTC CASGLGRGRSYEQYF
NA TRBJ2-3 TRBV11-3 TRBD1 TGTGCCAGCAGCCACAGGGGGACTAGCACAGATACGCAGTATTTT CASSHRGTSTDTQYF